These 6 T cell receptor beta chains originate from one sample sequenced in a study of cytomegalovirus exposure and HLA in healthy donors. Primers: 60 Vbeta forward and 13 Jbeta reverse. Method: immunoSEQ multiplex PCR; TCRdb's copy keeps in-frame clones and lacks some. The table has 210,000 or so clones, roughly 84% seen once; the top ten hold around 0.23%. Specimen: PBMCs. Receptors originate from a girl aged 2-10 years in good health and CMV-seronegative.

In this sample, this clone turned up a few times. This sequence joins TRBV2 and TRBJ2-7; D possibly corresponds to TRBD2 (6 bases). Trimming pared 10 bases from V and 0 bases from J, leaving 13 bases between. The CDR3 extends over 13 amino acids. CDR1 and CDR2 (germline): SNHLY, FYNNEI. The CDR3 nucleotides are TGTGCCACCGGGAGCCTGAGCTCCTACGAGCAGTACTTC. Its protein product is CATGSLSSYEQYF.

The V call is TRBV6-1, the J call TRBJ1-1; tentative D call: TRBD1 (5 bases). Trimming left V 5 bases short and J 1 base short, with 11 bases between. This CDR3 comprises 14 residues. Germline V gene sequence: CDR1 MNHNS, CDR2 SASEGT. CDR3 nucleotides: TGTGCCAGCAGTAGGACATACCCGAACACTGAAGCTTTCTTT. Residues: CASSRTYPNTEAFF.

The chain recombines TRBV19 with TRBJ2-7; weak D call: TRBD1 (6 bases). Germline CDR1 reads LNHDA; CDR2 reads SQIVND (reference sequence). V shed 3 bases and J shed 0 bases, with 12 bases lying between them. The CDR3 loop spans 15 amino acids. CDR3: CASSIGWDTSYEQYF. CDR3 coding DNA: TGTGCCAGTAGTATCGGTTGGGACACCTCCTACGAGCAGTACTTC.

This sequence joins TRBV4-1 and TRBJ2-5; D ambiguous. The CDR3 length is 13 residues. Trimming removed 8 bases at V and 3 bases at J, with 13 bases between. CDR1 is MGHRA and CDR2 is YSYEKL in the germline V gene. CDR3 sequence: CASAQVDEETQYF. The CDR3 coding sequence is TGCGCCAGCGCCCAGGTCGACGAAGAGACCCAGTACTTC.

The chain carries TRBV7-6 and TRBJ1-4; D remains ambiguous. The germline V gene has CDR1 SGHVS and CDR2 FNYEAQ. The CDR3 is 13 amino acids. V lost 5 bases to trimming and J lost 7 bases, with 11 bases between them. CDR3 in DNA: TGTGCCAGCAGCCGAGGGCCTGGTGAAAAACTGTTTTTT. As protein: CASSRGPGEKLFF.

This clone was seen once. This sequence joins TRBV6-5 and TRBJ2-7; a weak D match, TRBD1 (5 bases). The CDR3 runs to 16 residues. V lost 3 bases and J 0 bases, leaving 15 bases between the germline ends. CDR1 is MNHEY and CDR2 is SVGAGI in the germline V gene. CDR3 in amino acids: CASSYEATASSYEQYF. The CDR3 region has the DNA TGTGCCAGCAGTTATGAGGCGACAGCTAGCTCCTACGAGCAGTACTTC.